Below, 28 T cell receptor beta chains from the same sample are listed, as sequenced in a study of CD8+CD57+ T cells in acquired aplastic anemia. Researchers used genomic DNA as the template to profile TCR beta VDJ and CDR3. TCRdb called the reads again in MiXCR, with one record for every CDR3 protein. The table has 200,000 to 250,000 distinct CDR3 sequences, roughly two thirds seen once; the top ten hold about three fifths. Selection for sequencing was limited to patients who had shown CD8+CD57+ cell expansion by flow cytometry. The specimen sequenced was sorted CD4+, CD8+, or CD8+CD57+ T cells (not recorded which) from PBMCs. These receptors all come from a human donor with aplastic anemia.

This clonotype was found many times. The chain joins TRBV6-1 to TRBJ2-7; D is ambiguous. V was pared by 3 bases and J by 0 bases, with 6 bases between. Germline CDR1 is MNHNS and CDR2 is SASEGT. The CDR3 runs 13 residues. Written as DNA, the CDR3 is TGTGCCAGCAGTGACCCGTACTCCTACGAGCAGTACTTC. It translates to CASSDPYSYEQYF.

This chain links TRBV7-3 with TRBJ1-1; 7 bases line up with TRBD1. This CDR3 contains 14 residues. Germline assignment: CDR1 SGHTA and CDR2 FQGTGA. With V trimmed by 2 bases and J by 4 bases, 4 bases remained unmatched. The CDR3: CASSLDRAGTEAFF. CDR3 DNA sequence: TGTGCCAGCAGCTTAGACAGGGCCGGCACTGAAGCTTTCTTT.

To note about this clonotype: At one boundary the junction diverges from the germline segment, which might be a read error. The V call is TRBV5-1, the J call TRBJ1-1, with TRBD1 matching 9 bases. The CDR3 runs to 13 residues. Germline CDR1 reads SGHRS; CDR2 reads YFSETQ. CDR3 in DNA: TGCGCCAGCAGCCCGAACCGGGACAGGGTTTGGATCTTT. Amino acids: CASSPNRDRVWIF. Full variable domain (outside the CDR3, taken from reference TRBV5-1 and TRBJ1-1): KAGVTQTPRYLIKTRGQQVTLSCSPISGHRSVSWYQQTPGQGLQFLFEYFSETQRNKGNFPGRFSGRQFSNSRSEMNVSTLELGDSALYLCASSPNRDRVWIFGQGTRLTVV.

This clonotype was seen more than once but under ten times. The chain uses TRBV7-8 and TRBJ2-2, with 12 bases fitting TRBD2. Germline CDR1 reads SGHVS; CDR2 reads FQNEAQ. V lost 4 bases and J lost 1; bases outside the gene matches: 10. The CDR3 totals 19 residues. In nucleotides, the CDR3 is TGTGCCAGCAGCTGGAGACTAGCGGGGGATTACCTGAACACCGGGGAGCTGTTTTTT. Residues: CASSWRLAGDYLNTGELFF.

The gene calls are TRBV12-3 or TRBV12-4 and TRBJ2-5, with a tentative D call TRBD1 (5 bases). This CDR3 comprises 20 residues. The V gene lost 2 bases and the J gene lost 0 bases, with 25 bases spanning the gap. The DNA of the CDR3 is TGTGCCAGCAGTTTAAAGGCAGGGCAGATGAACCGAGGATACCAAGAGACCCAGTACTTC. Amino acid sequence: CASSLKAGQMNRGYQETQYF.

The V gene is TRBV20-1, the J gene TRBJ1-5; perhaps TRBD1 as D (6 bases). Trimming removed 0 bases from V and 7 bases from J, with 13 bases in between. The CDR3 covers 14 residues. The germline CDR1 and CDR2 sequences are DFQATT and SNEGSKA (reference sequence). The CDR3 nucleotides are TGCAGTGCTAGAGAGGGCAGGGGAGGGCAGCCCCAGCATTTT. It specifies CSAREGRGGQPQHF.

The sample holds one count of this clonotype. A junction boundary mismatches the germline segment, possibly from a read error. The chain has TRBV9 and TRBJ2-3, with 9 bases matching TRBD2. The CDR3 totals 14 residues. Germline loops: CDR1 SGDLS, CDR2 YYNGEE. CDR3 bases: TGTGCAAGCAGCGGATTAGCGGGAGCGGGTACGCAGTATTTT. It encodes CASSGLAGAGTQYF.

The chain joins TRBV5-4 to TRBJ1-3; 7 positions agree with TRBD1. The V gene end was trimmed by 2 bases and the J gene end by 5 bases; junction bases not matched to a gene: 4. The CDR3 consists of 14 residues. CDR1 and CDR2 (germline): SGHNT, YYREEE (reference sequence). CDR3 region: CASSLTGDRNTIYF. In DNA form, the CDR3 reads TGTGCCAGCAGCTTAACAGGGGACAGAAACACCATATATTTT. Drawing the rest from reference TRBV5-4 and TRBJ1-3, the complete variable domain is ETGVTQSPTHLIKTRGQQVTLRCSSQSGHNTVSWYQQALGQGPQFIFQYYREEENGRGNFPPRFSGLQFPNYSSELNVNALELDDSALYLCASSLTGDRNTIYFGEGSWLTVV.

The J gene is TRBJ2-2, the V gene TRBV6-4, with 8 bases lining up with TRBD2. Germline assignment: CDR1 MRHNA and CDR2 SNTAGT. Trimming at V came to 2 bases and at J to 4 bases, leaving 0 bases not matched to a gene. CDR3 size: 14 residues. The CDR3 is CASSDGTSTGELFF. The CDR3 DNA is TGTGCCAGCAGTGACGGGACTAGCACCGGGGAGCTGTTTTTT.

The chain joins TRBV20-1 to TRBJ2-7, with TRBD2 identical over 9 bases. The CDR3 contains 15 residues. Unmatched junction bases numbered 6, after V lost 3 bases and J lost 0 bases. Germline values: CDR1 DFQATT, CDR2 SNEGSKA (reference sequence). CDR3 DNA sequence: TGCAGTGCTAGGTCGCTAGCGGGGAGCTCCTACGAGCAGTACTTC. Translated, it gives CSARSLAGSSYEQYF.

The CDR3 protein is CSVFPSDRGPNEQFF. As DNA, the CDR3 is TGCAGCGTTTTCCCCTCCGACAGGGGGCCAAATGAGCAGTTCTTC. The chain uses TRBV29-1 and TRBJ2-1; 10 nucleotides align to TRBD1. Germline assignment: CDR1 SQVTM and CDR2 ANQGSEA. CDR3 length: 15 amino acids. V shed 5 bases and J 7 bases; nucleotides not matched to a gene: 11.

This clonotype was seen only a few times. The V gene is TRBV7-9, the J gene TRBJ2-7; 7 nucleotides line up with TRBD2. V dropped 4 bases and J dropped 5; count of bases not matched to a gene: 11. CDR1 and CDR2 from the germline V gene are SEHNR and FQNEAQ (reference sequence). This CDR3 contains 15 residues. CDR3 residues: CASSSPLLASNEQYF. Here the CDR3 DNA reads TGTGCCAGCAGCTCCCCGTTACTAGCGAGCAACGAGCAGTACTTC. Full variable domain (rest looked up from reference TRBV7-9 and TRBJ2-7): DTGVSQNPRHKITKRGQNVTFRCDPISEHNRLYWYRQTLGQGPEFLTYFQNEAQLEKSRLLSDRFSAERPKGSFSTLEIQRTEQGDSAMYLCASSSPLLASNEQYFGPGTRLTVT.

The chain combines TRBV10-3 with TRBJ2-2; weak D call: TRBD1 (7 bases). Germline CDR1 reads ENHRY; CDR2 reads SYGVKD. The ends were cut back, 7 bases at V and 4 bases at J, with 16 bases in the middle. The length of the CDR3 is 15 residues. DNA for the CDR3: TGTGCCATCACGGAGGAGGGGGCCACCACCGGGGAGCTGTTTTTT. Translation gives CAITEEGATTGELFF.

On this clonotype: An end of the junction differs from the germline gene, which may be a read error. The chain couples TRBV29-1 to TRBJ2-3; the match to TRBD2 covers 16 bases. This CDR3 spans 15 amino acids. Germline V lookup: CDR1 SQVTM, CDR2 ANQGSEA. The CDR3 region has the DNA TGCAGCATCCTGGCTGGGACTAGCGGGGGGGGTCGAATGAACTTT. It codes for CSILAGTSGGGRMNF.

This clonotype was observed a single time. V gene TRBV19 combines with J gene TRBJ1-2; 9 nucleotides agree with TRBD1. From germline, CDR1 is LNHDA and CDR2 SQIVND (reference sequence). This CDR3 contains 15 residues. Trimming removed 5 bases from V and 8 bases from J; junction bases left unmatched: 12. Written as DNA, the CDR3 is TGTGCCAGTAGTGGGGCCAGACAGGGGGTAGGCGGCTACACCTTC. This translates into CASSGARQGVGGYTF.

The rearrangement joins TRBV19 to TRBJ1-5; a possible D gene is TRBD1 (6 bases). V was clipped by 3 bases and J by 1 base, with 16 bases between them. Germline CDR1 is LNHDA and CDR2 is SQIVND (reference sequence). The CDR3 is 17 residues long. The DNA for the CDR3 is TGTGCCAGTAGTATTGACAGGACGTCGTTGAGCAATCAGCCCCAGCATTTT. Its translation is CASSIDRTSLSNQPQHF. Drawing the rest from reference TRBV19 and TRBJ1-5, the complete variable domain is DGGITQSPKYLFRKEGQNVTLSCEQNLNHDAMYWYRQDPGQGLRLIYYSQIVNDFQKGDIAEGYSVSREKKESFPLTVTSAQKNPTAFYLCASSIDRTSLSNQPQHFGDGTRLSIL.

Comments on this clonotype: The junction and the germline gene differ at one end; a read error may be behind it. This chain joins TRBV10-3 and TRBJ2-1; TRBD2 aligns across 12 bases. The germline V gene encodes CDR1 ENHRY and CDR2 SYGVKD. The CDR3 is made up of 18 amino acids. DNA for the CDR3: TGTGCCAGCAGTTCCCACACTAGCGGGAGGCTGAATTACAATGAGCAGTTCTTC. This encodes CASSSHTSGRLNYNEQFF.

This chain joins TRBV6-5 and TRBJ1-2; D gene uncertain. Trimming shortened V by 5 bases and J by 4 bases, and 11 bases separated the two germline ends. This CDR3 is 13 amino acids long. Looked up from germline, CDR1 is MNHEY and CDR2 is SVGAGI. The CDR3 protein is CASSPRASYGYTF. The CDR3, as DNA: TGTGCCAGCAGTCCTAGGGCGAGCTATGGCTACACCTTC.

The table lists this clonotype with a few counts. The chain carries TRBV2 and TRBJ1-3; 10 bases line up with TRBD1. Germline values: CDR1 SNHLY, CDR2 FYNNEI. V lost 7 bases, J lost 4 bases, and 4 bases stayed unmatched. This CDR3 contains 14 residues. CDR3 DNA sequence: TGTGCCAGCACCTGGGACAGGGGAGGAAACACCATATATTTT. This encodes CASTWDRGGNTIYF.

This clonotype is a singleton in its sample. This sequence joins TRBV6-6 and TRBJ2-7; maybe TRBD1 (6 bases). Germline V lookup: CDR1 MNHNY, CDR2 SVGAGI (reference sequence). V lost 0 bases, J lost 3 bases, and 12 bases lay in between. This CDR3 spans 15 amino acids. The DNA of the CDR3 is TGTGCCAGCAGTTACTCGGGCACAGGGATCTACGAGCAGTACTTC. Its translation is CASSYSGTGIYEQYF.

In this sample, this clonotype turned up many times. V usage is TRBV5-6 and J usage is TRBJ1-1; D remains ambiguous. CDR1 SGHDT and CDR2 YYEEEE come from the germline V gene. This CDR3 has 12 amino acids. Trimming removed 0 bases from V and 5 bases from J, with 5 bases in between. CDR3 bases: TGTGCCAGCAGCTTGGTGGGAACTGAAGCTTTCTTT. Protein product: CASSLVGTEAFF.

The V gene is TRBV10-2, the J gene TRBJ2-1; no firm D call. The CDR3 runs 15 residues. V lost 5 bases, J lost 5 bases, and 16 bases lay in between. Germline values: CDR1 WSHSY, CDR2 SAAADI. Written as DNA, the CDR3 is TGCGCCAGCAGTCGGGCCAGGCTCTCTAACAATGAGCAGTTCTTC. Protein product: CASSRARLSNNEQFF.

The J gene is TRBJ2-2, the V gene TRBV10-3, with 7 bases aligning to TRBD1. The CDR3 totals 13 residues. CDR1 is ENHRY, CDR2 SYGVKD, per germline. CDR3 nucleotide sequence: TGTGGCACCCAGACAGGGTACACCGGGGAGCTGTTTTTT. It is translated as CGTQTGYTGELFF.

This clonotype has only a few counts. V usage is TRBV15 and J usage is TRBJ1-5; no firm D call. V was cut by 5 bases and J by 5 bases, with 10 bases left in between. In germline, CDR1 is LNHNV, CDR2 YYDKDF (reference sequence). The CDR3 is made up of 13 amino acids. CDR3 residues: CATSGRRDQPQHF. The CDR3 bases are TGTGCCACCAGCGGACGACGGGATCAGCCCCAGCATTTT.

This clonotype has just a few counts. The gene calls are TRBV5-1 and TRBJ2-7, with 7 bases aligning to TRBD2. The germline gives CDR1 SGHRS, CDR2 YFSETQ. The CDR3 consists of 12 residues. The V and J ends lost 5 bases and 5 bases, in that order; junction bases with no gene match: 4. The CDR3 loop reads CASRGGSNEQYF. The CDR3 bases are TGCGCCAGCAGGGGGGGGTCGAACGAGCAGTACTTC.

V usage is TRBV7-9 and J usage is TRBJ2-3; D is perhaps TRBD2 (5 bases). Trimming cost V 4 bases and J 0 bases, with 11 bases left between them. The CDR3 extends over 15 amino acids. Germline loops: CDR1 SEHNR, CDR2 FQNEAQ (reference sequence). This chain's CDR3 is CASSSNGESTDTQYF. DNA for the CDR3: TGTGCCAGCAGCTCCAACGGGGAAAGCACAGATACGCAGTATTTT.

This clonotype was picked up many times. The rearrangement joins TRBV7-9 to TRBJ2-3, with 7 bases identical to TRBD1. CDR3 size: 20 residues. Germline lookup yields CDR1 SEHNR and CDR2 FQNEAQ (reference sequence). V dropped 5 bases and J dropped 3; count of bases not matched to a gene: 23. CDR3: CASSPLGDRSGLTGTDTQYF. The CDR3 DNA reads as TGTGCCAGCAGCCCCCTGGGGGACCGCTCGGGGTTGACAGGGACAGATACGCAGTATTTT.

The rearrangement links TRBV6-5 to TRBJ1-4, with TRBD1 matching over 7 bases. The germline CDR1 and CDR2 sequences are MNHEY and SVGAGI. The CDR3 spans 14 residues. With V trimmed by 6 bases and J by 10 bases, 11 bases remained unmatched. The CDR3, as DNA: TGTGCCAGCAGGAAACAGGGGCCTTGGGGAAAACTGTTTTTT. It is translated as CASRKQGPWGKLFF.